What follows is one T cell receptor (beta chain) and its context. The ends were cut back, 6 bases at V and 7 bases at J, with 15 bases in the middle. The germline CDR1 and CDR2 sequences are SEHNR and FQNEAQ (reference sequence). CDR3 length: 14 residues. This sample is part of a study of blood T cell repertoires in COVID-19. Study-wide background: Material from acute and convalescent COVID-19 was sourced from the United States, Italy and Spain.

The method was immunoSEQ multiplex PCR; TCRdb's version includes in-frame clones alone and lacks a portion of them. Found here are approximately 200,000 clones, roughly 87% of them singletons; the top ten hold 2% to 2.5%. Sequencing input: PBMCs or T cells enriched from blood (not recorded which). This sequence originates from a woman between 25 and 40 years old who had recovered from COVID-19. The rearrangement joins TRBV7-9 to TRBJ1-4; D call uncertain. The CDR3 DNA follows: TGTGCCAGCAGTTCCGGGATTGCTGGTGAAAAACTGTTTTTT. Its protein product is CASSSGIAGEKLFF.